This T cell receptor (beta chain) was found in a study of blood T cell repertoires in COVID-19. As for the study in general: Researchers got acute and convalescent COVID-19 samples from the United States, Italy and Spain. T cells, B-cell-depleted T cells, or PBMCs provided the cDNA or gDNA that served as material.

Authors' methods: Counts of nucleated cells, estimated from reference gene primer amplification, were obtained. TCRdb keeps only in-frame clones here, not all; method: immunoSEQ multiplex PCR. V and J calls and clone size are given by that table; D and trimming were obtained from the DNA. The data hold just over 250,000 clones, with approximately 89% observed a single time. Germline V gives CDR1 SGDLS, CDR2 YYNGEE. This CDR3 region has 15 residues. V trimming: 4 bases; J trimming: 5 bases; junction bases outside the gene matches: 6. Sequencing used peripheral blood. The V gene is TRBV9, the J gene TRBJ2-5; 12 positions agree with TRBD2. The sequence was obtained from a man aged 35 to 55 who had recovered from COVID-19. This CDR3 reads CASSTRLAGVETQYF. CDR3 nucleotides: TGTGCCAGCAGCACCCGACTAGCGGGGGTGGAGACCCAGTACTTC.